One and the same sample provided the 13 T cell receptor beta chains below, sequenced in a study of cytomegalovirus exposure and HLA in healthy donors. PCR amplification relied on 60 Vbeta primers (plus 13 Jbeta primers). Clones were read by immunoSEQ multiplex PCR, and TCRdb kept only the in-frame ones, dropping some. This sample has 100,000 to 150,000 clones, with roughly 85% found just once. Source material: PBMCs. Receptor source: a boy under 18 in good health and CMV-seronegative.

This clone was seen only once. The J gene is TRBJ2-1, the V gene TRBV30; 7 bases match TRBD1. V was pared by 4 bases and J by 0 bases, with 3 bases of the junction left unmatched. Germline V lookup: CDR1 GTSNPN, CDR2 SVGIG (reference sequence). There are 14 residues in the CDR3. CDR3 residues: CAWTRDSSYNEQFF. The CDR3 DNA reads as TGTGCCTGGACCCGGGACAGCTCCTACAATGAGCAGTTCTTC. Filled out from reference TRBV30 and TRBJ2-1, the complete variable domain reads SQTIHQWPATLVQPVGSPLSLECTVEGTSNPNLYWYRQAAGRGLQLLFYSVGIGQISSEVPQNLSASRPQDRQFILSSKKLLLSDSGFYLCAWTRDSSYNEQFFGPGTRLTVL.

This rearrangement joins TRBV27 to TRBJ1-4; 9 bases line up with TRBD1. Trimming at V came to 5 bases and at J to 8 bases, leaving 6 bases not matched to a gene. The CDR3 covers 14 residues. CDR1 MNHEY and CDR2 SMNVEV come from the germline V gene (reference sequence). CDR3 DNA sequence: TGTGCCAGCAGTCCTGCGACAGGGGGAGAAAAACTGTTTTTT. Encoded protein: CASSPATGGEKLFF.

The CDR3 region has the DNA TGTGCCAGCTCACCACCTAACCAAGAGACCCAGTACTTC. Translation gives CASSPPNQETQYF. The genes are TRBV18 and TRBJ2-5, with D unresolved. Germline CDR1 and CDR2: KGHSH and LQKENI. The CDR3 runs 13 residues. V lost 0 bases and J 0 bases, leaving 2 bases between the germline ends.

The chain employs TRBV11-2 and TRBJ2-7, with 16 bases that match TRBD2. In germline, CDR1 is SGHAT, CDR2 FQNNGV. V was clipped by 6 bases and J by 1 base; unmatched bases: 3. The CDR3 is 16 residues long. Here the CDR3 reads CASRGLAGGGSYEQYF. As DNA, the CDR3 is TGTGCCAGCAGGGGACTAGCGGGAGGGGGTTCCTACGAGCAGTACTTC.

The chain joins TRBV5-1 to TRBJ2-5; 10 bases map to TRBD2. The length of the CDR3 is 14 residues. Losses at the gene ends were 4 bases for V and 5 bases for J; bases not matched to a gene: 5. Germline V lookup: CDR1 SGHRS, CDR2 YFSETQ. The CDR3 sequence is CASSPGTSVETQYF. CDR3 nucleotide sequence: TGCGCCAGCAGCCCCGGGACTAGCGTCGAGACCCAGTACTTC.

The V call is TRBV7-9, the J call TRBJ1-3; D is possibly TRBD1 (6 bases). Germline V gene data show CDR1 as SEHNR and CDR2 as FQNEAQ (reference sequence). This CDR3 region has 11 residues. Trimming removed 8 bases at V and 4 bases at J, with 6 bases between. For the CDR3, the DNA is TGTGCCAGCGGACAGGGAAACACCATATATTTT. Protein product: CASGQGNTIYF.

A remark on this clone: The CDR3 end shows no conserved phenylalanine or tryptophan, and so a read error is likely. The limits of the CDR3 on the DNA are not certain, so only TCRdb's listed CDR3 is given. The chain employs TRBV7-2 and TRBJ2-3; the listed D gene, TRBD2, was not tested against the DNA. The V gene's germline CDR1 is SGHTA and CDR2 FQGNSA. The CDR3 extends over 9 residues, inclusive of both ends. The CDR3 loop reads CASSLGAGE.

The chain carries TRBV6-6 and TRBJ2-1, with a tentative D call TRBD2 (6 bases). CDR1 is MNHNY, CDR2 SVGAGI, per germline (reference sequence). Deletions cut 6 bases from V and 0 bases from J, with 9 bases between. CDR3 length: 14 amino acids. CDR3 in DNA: TGTGCCAGCAGCTCTAGCGACTCCTACAATGAGCAGTTCTTC. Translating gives CASSSSDSYNEQFF.

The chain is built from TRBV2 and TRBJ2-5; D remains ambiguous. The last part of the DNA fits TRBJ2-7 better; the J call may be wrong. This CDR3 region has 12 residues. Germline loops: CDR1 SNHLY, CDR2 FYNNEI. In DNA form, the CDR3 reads TGTGCCAGCAGTGAAGTTCTCTACGAGCAGTACTTC. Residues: CASSEVLYEQYF.

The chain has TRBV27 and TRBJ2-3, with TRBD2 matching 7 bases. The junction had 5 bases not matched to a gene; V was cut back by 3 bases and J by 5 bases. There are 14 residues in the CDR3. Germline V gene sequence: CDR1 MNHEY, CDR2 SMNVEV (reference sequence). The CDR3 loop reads CASSFGGRGDTQYF. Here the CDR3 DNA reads TGTGCCAGCAGTTTCGGCGGGAGAGGAGATACGCAGTATTTT.

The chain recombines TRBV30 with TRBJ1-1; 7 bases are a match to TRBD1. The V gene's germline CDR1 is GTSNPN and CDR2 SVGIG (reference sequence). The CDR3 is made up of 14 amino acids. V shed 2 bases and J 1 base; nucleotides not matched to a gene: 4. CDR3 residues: CAWSRGRGNTEAFF. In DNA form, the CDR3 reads TGTGCCTGGAGTAGGGGGCGCGGGAACACTGAAGCTTTCTTT. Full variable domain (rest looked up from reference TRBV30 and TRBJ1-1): SQTIHQWPATLVQPVGSPLSLECTVEGTSNPNLYWYRQAAGRGLQLLFYSVGIGQISSEVPQNLSASRPQDRQFILSSKKLLLSDSGFYLCAWSRGRGNTEAFFGQGTRLTVV.

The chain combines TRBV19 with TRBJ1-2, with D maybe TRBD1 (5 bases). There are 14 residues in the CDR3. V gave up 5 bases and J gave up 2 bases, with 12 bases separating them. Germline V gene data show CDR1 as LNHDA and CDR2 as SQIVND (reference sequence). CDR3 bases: TGTGCCAGTAGTCCCTCGACAGTAAACTATGGCTACACCTTC. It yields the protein CASSPSTVNYGYTF.

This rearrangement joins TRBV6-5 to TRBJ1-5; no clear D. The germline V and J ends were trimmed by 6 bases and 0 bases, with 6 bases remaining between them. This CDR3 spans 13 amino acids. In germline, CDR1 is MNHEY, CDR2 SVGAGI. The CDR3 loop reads CASSGDSNQPQHF. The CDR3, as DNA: TGTGCCAGCAGCGGGGATAGCAATCAGCCCCAGCATTTT.